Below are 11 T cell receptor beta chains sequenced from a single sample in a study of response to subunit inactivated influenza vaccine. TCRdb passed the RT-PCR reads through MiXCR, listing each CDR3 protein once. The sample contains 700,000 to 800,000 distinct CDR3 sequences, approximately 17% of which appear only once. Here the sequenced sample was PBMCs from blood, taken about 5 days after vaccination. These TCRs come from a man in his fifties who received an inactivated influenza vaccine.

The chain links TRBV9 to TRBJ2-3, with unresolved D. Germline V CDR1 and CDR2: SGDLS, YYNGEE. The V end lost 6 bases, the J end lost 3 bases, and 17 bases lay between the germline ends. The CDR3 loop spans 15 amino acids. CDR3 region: CASNHLGLSTDTQYF. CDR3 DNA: TGTGCCAGCAACCACTTAGGCCTCTCAACAGATACGCAGTATTTT.

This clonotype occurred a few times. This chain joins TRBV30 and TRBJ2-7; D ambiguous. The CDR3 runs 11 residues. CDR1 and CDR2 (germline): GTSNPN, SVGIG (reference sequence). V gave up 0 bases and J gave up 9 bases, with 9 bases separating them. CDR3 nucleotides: TGTGCCTGGAGTGTAGGGAAAGCGCAGTACTTC. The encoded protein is CAWSVGKAQYF.

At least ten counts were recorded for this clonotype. The CDR3 spells CASRTTGDSGQFF. CDR3 coding DNA: TGTGCCAGCAGAACAACAGGGGACTCGGGGCAGTTCTTC. This chain uses TRBV6-6 with TRBJ2-1, with TRBD1 as a possible D gene (7 bases). Trimming removed 6 bases from V and 12 bases from J, with 18 bases in between. Germline V lookup: CDR1 MNHNY, CDR2 SVGAGI (reference sequence). This CDR3 is 13 amino acids long.

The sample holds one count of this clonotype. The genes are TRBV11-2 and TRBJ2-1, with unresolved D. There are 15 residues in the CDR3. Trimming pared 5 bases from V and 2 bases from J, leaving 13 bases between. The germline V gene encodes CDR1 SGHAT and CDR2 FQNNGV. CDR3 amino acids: CASSIGSPPYNEQFF. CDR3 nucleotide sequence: TGTGCCAGCAGCATTGGATCTCCCCCCTACAATGAGCAGTTCTTC. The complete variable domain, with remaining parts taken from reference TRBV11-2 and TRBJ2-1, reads EAGVAQSPRYKIIEKRQSVAFWCNPISGHATLYWYQQILGQGPKLLIQFQNNGVVDDSQLPKDRFSAERLKGVDSTLKIQPAKLEDSAVYLCASSIGSPPYNEQFFGPGTRLTVL.

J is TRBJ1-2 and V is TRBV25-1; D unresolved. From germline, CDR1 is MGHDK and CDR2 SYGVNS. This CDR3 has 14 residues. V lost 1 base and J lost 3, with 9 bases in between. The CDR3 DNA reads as TGTGCCAGCAGTGAATCGGGAGCCTACTATGGCTACACCTTC. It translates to CASSESGAYYGYTF.

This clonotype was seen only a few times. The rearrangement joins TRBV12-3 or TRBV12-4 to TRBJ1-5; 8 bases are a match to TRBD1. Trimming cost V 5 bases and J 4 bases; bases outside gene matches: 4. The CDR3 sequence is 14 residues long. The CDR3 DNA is TGTGCCAGCAGTAAAGGACAGGGTAATCAGCCCCAGCATTTT. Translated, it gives CASSKGQGNQPQHF.

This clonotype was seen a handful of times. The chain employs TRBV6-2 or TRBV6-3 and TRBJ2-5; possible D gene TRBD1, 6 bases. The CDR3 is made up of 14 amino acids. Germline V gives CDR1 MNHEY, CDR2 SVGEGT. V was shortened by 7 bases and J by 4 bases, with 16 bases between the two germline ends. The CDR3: CASTPPDSRETQYF. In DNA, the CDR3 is TGTGCCAGCACCCCACCGGACAGTCGAGAGACCCAGTACTTC.

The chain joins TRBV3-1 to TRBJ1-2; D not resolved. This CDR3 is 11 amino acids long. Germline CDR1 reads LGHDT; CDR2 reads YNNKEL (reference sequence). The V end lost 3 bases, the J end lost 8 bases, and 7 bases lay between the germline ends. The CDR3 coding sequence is TGTGCCAGCAGCCAGGTTTCGGGCTACACCTTC. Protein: CASSQVSGYTF.

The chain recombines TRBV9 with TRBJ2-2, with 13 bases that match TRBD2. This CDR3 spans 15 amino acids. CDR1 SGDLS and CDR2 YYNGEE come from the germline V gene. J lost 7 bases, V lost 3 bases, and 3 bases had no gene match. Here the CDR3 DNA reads TGTGCCAGCAGCGGGACTAGCGGGAGCATCGGGGAGCTGTTTTTT. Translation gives CASSGTSGSIGELFF.

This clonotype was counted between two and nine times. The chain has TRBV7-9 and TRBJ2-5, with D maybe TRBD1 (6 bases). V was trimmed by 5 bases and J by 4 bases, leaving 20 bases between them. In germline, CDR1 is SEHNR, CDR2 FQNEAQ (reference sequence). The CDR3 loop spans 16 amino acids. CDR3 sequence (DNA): TGTGCCAGCAGCGACCGCGCCAGGGGTCGGGCAGAGACCCAGTACTTC. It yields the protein CASSDRARGRAETQYF.

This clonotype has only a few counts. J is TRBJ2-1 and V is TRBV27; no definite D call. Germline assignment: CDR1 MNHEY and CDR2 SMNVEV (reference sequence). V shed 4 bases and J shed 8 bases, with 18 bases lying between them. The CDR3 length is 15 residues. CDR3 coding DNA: TGTGCCAGCAGTTATGTGGCTAGAGTTTTGGATGAGCAGTTCTTC. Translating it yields CASSYVARVLDEQFF.